This T cell receptor (beta chain) was recorded in a study of T-cell reconstitution after alpha-beta-depleted transplantation in children. The CDR3 covers 14 residues. From germline, CDR1 is GTSNPN and CDR2 SVGIG (reference sequence). Trimming pared 2 bases from V and 6 bases from J, leaving 14 bases between. Construction of the TCRbeta library involved unique molecular identifiers. A single record per CDR3 protein comes from TCRdb applying MiXCR to the PCR reads. The profile covers more than 550,000 distinct CDR3 sequences, with about 11% appearing a single time and less than 5% taken by the ten largest.

Specimen: PBMCs from the stem cell graft donor, collected from the stem cell graft. The receptor's source is a human donor who donated a stem cell graft to a child with acute myeloid leukemia. J is TRBJ2-1 and V is TRBV30; D perhaps matches TRBD2 (6 bases). The CDR3 nucleotides read TGTGCCTGGAGTTATTCGGCGGGAACCAATGAGCAGTTCTTC. Amino acids: CAWSYSAGTNEQFF.